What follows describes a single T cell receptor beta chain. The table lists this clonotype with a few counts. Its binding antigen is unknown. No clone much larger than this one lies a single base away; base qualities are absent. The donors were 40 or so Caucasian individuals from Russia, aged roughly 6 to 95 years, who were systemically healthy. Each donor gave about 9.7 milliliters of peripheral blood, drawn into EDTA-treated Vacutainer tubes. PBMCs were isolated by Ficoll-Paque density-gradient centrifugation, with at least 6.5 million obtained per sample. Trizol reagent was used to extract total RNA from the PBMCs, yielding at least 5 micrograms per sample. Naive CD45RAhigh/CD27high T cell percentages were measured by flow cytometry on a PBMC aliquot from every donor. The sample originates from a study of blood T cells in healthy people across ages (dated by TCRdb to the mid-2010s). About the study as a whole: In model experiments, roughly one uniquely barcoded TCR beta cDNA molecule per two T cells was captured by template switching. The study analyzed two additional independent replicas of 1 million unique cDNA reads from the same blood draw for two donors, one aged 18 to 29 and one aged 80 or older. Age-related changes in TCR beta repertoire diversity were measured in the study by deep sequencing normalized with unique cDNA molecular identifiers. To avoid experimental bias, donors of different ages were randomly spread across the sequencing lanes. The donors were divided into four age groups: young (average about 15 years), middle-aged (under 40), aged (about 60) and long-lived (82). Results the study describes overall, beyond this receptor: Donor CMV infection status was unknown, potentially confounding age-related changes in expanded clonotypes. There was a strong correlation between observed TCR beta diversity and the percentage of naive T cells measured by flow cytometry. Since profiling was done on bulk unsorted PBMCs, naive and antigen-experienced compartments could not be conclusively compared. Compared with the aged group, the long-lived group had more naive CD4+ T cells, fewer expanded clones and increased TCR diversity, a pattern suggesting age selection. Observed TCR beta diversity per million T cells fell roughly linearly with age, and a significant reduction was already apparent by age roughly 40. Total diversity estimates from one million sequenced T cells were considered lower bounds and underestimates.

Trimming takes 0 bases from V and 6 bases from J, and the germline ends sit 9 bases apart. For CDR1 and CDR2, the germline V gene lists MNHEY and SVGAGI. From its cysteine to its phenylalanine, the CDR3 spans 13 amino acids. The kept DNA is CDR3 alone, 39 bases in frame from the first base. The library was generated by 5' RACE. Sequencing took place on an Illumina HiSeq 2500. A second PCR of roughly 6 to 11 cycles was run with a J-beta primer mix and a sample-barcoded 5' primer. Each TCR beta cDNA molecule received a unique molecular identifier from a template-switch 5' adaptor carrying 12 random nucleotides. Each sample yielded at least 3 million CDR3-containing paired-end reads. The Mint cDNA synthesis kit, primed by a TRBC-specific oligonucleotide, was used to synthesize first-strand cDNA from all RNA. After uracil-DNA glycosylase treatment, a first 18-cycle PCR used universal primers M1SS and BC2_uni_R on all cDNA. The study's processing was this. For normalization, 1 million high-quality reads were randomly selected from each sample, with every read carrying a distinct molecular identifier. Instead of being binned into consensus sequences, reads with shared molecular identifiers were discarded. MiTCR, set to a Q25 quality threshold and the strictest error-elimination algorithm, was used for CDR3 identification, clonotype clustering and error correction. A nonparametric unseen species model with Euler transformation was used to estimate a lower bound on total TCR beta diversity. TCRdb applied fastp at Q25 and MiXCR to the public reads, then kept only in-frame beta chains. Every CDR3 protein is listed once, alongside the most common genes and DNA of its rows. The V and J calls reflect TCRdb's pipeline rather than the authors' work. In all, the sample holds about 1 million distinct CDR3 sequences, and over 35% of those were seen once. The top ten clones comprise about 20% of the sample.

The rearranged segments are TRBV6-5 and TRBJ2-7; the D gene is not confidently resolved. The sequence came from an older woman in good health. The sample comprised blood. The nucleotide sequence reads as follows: TGTGCCAGCAGTTACTCCGCCGGGCTCGAGCAGTACTTC. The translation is CASSYSAGLEQYF.